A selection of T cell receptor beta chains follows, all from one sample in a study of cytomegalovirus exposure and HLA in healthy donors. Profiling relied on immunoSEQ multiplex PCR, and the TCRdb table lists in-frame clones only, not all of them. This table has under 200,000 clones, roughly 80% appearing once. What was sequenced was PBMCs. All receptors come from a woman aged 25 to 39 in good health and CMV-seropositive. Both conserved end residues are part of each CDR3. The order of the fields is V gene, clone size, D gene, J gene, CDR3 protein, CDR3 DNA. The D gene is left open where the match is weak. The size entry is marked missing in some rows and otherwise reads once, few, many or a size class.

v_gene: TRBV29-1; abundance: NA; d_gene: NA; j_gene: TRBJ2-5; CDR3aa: CSVEDTGSRETQYF; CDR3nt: TGCAGCGTTGAAGACACAGGGAGTCGAGAGACCCAGTACTTC
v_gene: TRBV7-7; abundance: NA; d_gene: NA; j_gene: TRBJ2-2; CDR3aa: CASRLGLTTGELFF; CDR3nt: TGTGCCAGCCGACTAGGGCTAACCACCGGGGAGCTGTTTTTT
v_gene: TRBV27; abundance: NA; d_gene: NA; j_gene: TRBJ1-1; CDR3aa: CASSLQIHGGKSNTEAFF; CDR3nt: TGTGCCAGCAGTTTACAAATACACGGGGGGAAATCGAACACTGAAGCTTTCTTT
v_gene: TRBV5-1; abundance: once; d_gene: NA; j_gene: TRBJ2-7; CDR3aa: CASSLGAGNYEQYF; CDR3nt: TGCGCCAGCAGCTTGGGTGCAGGGAACTACGAGCAGTACTTC
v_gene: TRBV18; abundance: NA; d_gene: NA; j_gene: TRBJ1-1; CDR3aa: CASSPPNKQDTEAFF; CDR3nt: TGTGCCAGCTCACCACCTAATAAACAGGACACTGAAGCTTTCTTT
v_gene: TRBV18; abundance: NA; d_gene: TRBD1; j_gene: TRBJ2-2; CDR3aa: CASSLGGTGDTGELFF; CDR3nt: TGTGCCAGCTCATTAGGAGGGACAGGGGACACCGGGGAGCTGTTTTTT
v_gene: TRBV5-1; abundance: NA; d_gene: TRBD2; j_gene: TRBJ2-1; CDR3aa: CASSPSGTSLYNEQFF; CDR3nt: TGCGCCAGCAGCCCGAGTGGGACTAGCCTCTACAATGAGCAGTTCTTC
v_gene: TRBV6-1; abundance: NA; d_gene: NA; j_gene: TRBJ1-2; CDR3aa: CASSEQGIRGYTF; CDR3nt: TGTGCCAGCAGTGAACAGGGGATAAGAGGCTACACCTTC
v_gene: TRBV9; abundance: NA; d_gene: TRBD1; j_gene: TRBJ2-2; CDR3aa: CASNPGGSGGELFF; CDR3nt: TGTGCCAGCAACCCAGGGGGATCTGGCGGGGAGCTGTTTTTT
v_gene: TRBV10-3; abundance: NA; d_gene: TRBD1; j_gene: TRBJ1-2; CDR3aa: CAISGTADMTYGYTF; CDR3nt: TGTGCCATCAGCGGGACAGCCGACATGACTTATGGCTACACCTTC
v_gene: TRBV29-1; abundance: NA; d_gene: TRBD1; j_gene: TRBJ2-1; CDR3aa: CSVPGTGSYNEQFF; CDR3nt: TGCAGCGTCCCCGGGACAGGGTCATACAATGAGCAGTTCTTC
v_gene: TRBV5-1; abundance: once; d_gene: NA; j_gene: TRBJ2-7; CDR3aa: CASSLVAANPHYEQYF; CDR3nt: TGCGCCAGCAGCTTGGTGGCAGCGAACCCCCACTACGAGCAGTACTTC
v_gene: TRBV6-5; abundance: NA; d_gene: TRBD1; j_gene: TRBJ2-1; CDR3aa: CASSYGPSGGQFF; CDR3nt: TGTGCCAGCAGTTACGGGCCATCAGGGGGGCAGTTCTTC
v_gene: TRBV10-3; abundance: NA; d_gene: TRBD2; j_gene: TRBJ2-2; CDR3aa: CAISVTRGGSTGELFF; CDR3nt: TGTGCCATCAGTGTAACACGCGGGGGTTCCACCGGGGAGCTGTTTTTT
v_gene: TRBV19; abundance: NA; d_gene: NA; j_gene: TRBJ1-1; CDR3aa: CASSFRNEAFF; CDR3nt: TGTGCCAGTAGTTTCAGGAATGAAGCTTTCTTT
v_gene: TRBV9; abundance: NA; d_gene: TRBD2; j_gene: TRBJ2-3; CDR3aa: CASSVGGRHTQYF; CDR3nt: TGTGCCAGCAGCGTGGGGGGGAGGCATACGCAGTATTTT
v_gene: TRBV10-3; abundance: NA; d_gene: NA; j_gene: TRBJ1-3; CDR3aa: CAISETGGNTIYF; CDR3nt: TGTGCCATCAGTGAGACAGGGGGAAACACCATATATTTT
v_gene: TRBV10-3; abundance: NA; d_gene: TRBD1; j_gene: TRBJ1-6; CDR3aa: CAISMDRGTNSPLHF; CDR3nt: TGTGCCATCAGTATGGACAGGGGGACTAATTCACCCCTCCACTTT
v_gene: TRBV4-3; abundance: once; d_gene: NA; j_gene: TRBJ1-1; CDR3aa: CASSAYNLRQADTEAFF; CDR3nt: TGCGCCAGCAGCGCATACAATTTGAGACAGGCAGACACTGAAGCTTTCTTT
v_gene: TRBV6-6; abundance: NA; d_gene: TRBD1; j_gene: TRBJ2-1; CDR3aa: CASRETGGFGNEQFF; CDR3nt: TGTGCCAGCAGGGAAACAGGGGGCTTTGGGAATGAGCAGTTCTTC
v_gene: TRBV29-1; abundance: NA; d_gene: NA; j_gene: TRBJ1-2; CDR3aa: CSVENRVYGYTF; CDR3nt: TGCAGCGTTGAAAACAGGGTCTATGGCTACACCTTC
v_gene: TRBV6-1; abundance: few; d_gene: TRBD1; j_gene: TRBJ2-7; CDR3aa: CARVRRWTGPNEQYF; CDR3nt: TGTGCCAGAGTCAGGCGGTGGACAGGGCCCAACGAGCAGTACTTC
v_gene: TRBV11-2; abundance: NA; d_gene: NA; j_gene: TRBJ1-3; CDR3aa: CASSLSDRRWGNTIYF; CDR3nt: TGTGCCAGCAGCTTATCAGACCGGAGGTGGGGAAACACCATATATTTT
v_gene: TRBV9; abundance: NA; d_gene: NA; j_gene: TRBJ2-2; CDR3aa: CASSVEGVTGELFF; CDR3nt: TGTGCCAGCAGCGTAGAGGGAGTCACCGGGGAGCTGTTTTTT
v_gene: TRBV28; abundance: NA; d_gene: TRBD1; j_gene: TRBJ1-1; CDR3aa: CASSFLGQGSTEAFF; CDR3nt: TGTGCCAGCAGCTTCCTGGGACAGGGAAGCACTGAAGCTTTCTTT
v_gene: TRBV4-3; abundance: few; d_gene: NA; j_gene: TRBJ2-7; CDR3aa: CASSQFTGTPYEQYF; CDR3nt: TGCGCCAGCAGCCAATTTACCGGGACACCATACGAGCAGTACTTC
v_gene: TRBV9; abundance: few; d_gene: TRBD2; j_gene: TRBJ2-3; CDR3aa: CASSASGRGTDTQYF; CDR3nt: TGTGCCAGCAGCGCTAGCGGGAGAGGCACAGATACGCAGTATTTT
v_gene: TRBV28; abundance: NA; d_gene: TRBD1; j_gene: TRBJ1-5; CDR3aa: CASRYTGGQPQHF; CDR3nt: TGTGCCAGCAGGTACACAGGGGGTCAGCCCCAGCATTTT
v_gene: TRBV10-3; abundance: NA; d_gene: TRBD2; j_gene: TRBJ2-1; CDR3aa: CAAGGRPYNEQFF; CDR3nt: TGTGCCGCGGGGGGCCGGCCCTACAATGAGCAGTTCTTC
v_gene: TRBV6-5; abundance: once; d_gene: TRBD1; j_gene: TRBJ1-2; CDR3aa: CASSYGDSHYGYTF; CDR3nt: TGTGCCAGCAGTTACGGGGACAGCCACTATGGCTACACCTTC
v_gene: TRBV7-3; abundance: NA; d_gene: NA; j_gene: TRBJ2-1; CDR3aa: CASSLRGDSDYNEQFF; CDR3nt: TGTGCCAGCAGCTTGCGGGGCGACAGTGACTACAATGAGCAGTTCTTC
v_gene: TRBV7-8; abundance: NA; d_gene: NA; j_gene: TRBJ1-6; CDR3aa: CASSLGGTYNSPLHF; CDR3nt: TGTGCCAGCAGCTTAGGGGGGACTTATAATTCACCCCTCCACTTT
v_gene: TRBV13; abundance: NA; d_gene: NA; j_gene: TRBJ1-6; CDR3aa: CASSFRSNSYNSPLHF; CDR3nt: TGTGCCAGCAGCTTTAGATCTAACTCCTATAATTCACCCCTCCACTTT
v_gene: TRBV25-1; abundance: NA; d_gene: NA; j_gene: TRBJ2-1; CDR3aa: CASSGRGRNSYNEQFF; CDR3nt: TGTGCCAGCAGTGGTCGCGGTAGGAATTCCTACAATGAGCAGTTCTTC